The 7 T cell receptor beta chains below come from one sample, sequenced in a study of T cells after posttransplantation cyclophosphamide. Methotrexate plus calcineurin inhibitor accompanied controls' myeloablative marrow transplants; sampling was 1 year later. TCRdb keeps only in-frame clones here, not all; method: immunoSEQ multiplex PCR. The sample lists some 14,000 clones, roughly 84% occurring once. Sequenced here: PBMCs, sampled more than 350 days after allogeneic stem cell transplant with calcineurin inhibitor and methotrexate. The receptors were sampled from a male patient aged 18 to 35 who received an allogeneic stem cell transplant from a related donor, was CMV-positive, and had no GVHD. These T cells may partly come from the graft donor.

This clone was seen more than once but under ten times. V and J are TRBV4-2 and TRBJ1-3, with D tentatively TRBD1 (5 bases). This CDR3 spans 20 amino acids. From germline, CDR1 is LGHNA and CDR2 YNFKEQ. The germline V and J ends were trimmed by 0 bases and 3 bases, with 24 bases remaining between them. The chain's CDR3 is CASSQDHLCPGTSSGNTIYF. The CDR3 DNA reads as TGTGCCAGCAGCCAAGATCACTTGTGCCCCGGGACTTCGAGTGGAAACACCATATATTTT.

The V and J genes are TRBV6-5 and TRBJ1-2; D unresolved. V lost 2 bases and J 0 bases, leaving 7 bases between the germline ends. Germline values: CDR1 MNHEY, CDR2 SVGAGI. CDR3 size: 14 residues. The CDR3, as DNA: TGTGCCAGCAGTTACGAGAGGACTAACTATGGCTACACCTTC. It yields the protein CASSYERTNYGYTF.

The chain carries TRBV28 and TRBJ1-3, with TRBD1 matching over 8 bases. The CDR3 is 14 amino acids. Per germline, CDR1 MDHEN and CDR2 SYDVKM. Trimming took 3 bases from V and 4 from J; bases not matched to a gene: 2. DNA of the CDR3: TGTGCCAGCAGTTTGACAGGGGAGGGAAACACCATATATTTT. The encoded protein is CASSLTGEGNTIYF.

This sequence joins TRBV27 and TRBJ2-2; 11 nucleotides match TRBD2. Trimming at V came to 3 bases and at J to 6 bases, leaving 6 bases not matched to a gene. The germline CDR1 and CDR2 sequences are MNHEY and SMNVEV (reference sequence). This CDR3 is 16 amino acids long. The CDR3 is CASSFRLLAGAGELFF. DNA for the CDR3: TGTGCCAGCAGTTTTCGGTTACTAGCGGGAGCCGGGGAGCTGTTTTTT.

This clone was recorded once. The V gene is TRBV18, the J gene TRBJ1-2, with TRBD1 matching over 8 bases. The CDR3 runs 13 residues. V gave up 4 bases and J gave up 6 bases; unmatched junction bases: 4. Looked up from germline, CDR1 is KGHSH and CDR2 is LQKENI. The CDR3 spells CASSRTGTDGYTF. In nucleotides, the CDR3 is TGTGCCAGCTCACGGACAGGGACGGATGGCTACACCTTC.

This clone was seen just once. The junction does not match germline at one end; this may be a read error. The chain employs TRBV9 and TRBJ2-1, with 11 bases identical to TRBD2. Germline V gene sequence: CDR1 SGDLS, CDR2 YYNGEE. The CDR3 is 18 residues long. The CDR3 DNA sequence: TGTGCCAGCAGCGTAGGAACTAGCGGGAGTAGGTCCTACAGTGAGCAGTTCTTC. It specifies CASSVGTSGSRSYSEQFF.

V is TRBV4-3 and J is TRBJ2-7; 7 nucleotides agree with TRBD1. V was clipped by 0 bases and J by 4 bases; unmatched bases: 6. CDR1 is LGHNA, CDR2 YSLEER, per germline. The CDR3 extends over 15 amino acids. The CDR3, as DNA: TGCGCCAGCAGCCAAGAAAGACAGGGTCGGTACGAGCAGTACTTC. This translates into CASSQERQGRYEQYF.